The T cell receptor (beta chain) described here comes from a study of blood T cell repertoires in COVID-19. Study context: COVID-19 samples from acute and convalescent phases originated in the United States, Italy and Spain. T cells, B-cell-depleted T cells, or PBMCs supplied cDNA or gDNA.

Authors' processing steps: Estimation of nucleated cell counts relied on the amplification of reference gene primers. Assay used: immunoSEQ multiplex PCR; TCRdb lists only in-frame clones, some missing. V, J and clone size were drawn from that table, and D and trimming were deduced from the DNA. Of approximately 300,000 clones listed, 80% to 90% are singletons. A single count supports this clone. The CDR3 consists of 14 residues. The germline V gene has CDR1 LGHDT and CDR2 YNNKEL (reference sequence). The V gene lost 7 bases and the J gene lost 4 bases, with 16 bases spanning the gap. Sequences were obtained from peripheral blood. This chain joins TRBV3-1 (or the pseudogene TRBV3-2) and TRBJ1-2; tentatively, D is TRBD1 (5 bases). This receptor was taken from a woman in her forties or fifties with acute or convalescent COVID-19. CDR3 sequence: CASTLGQGGYGYTF. The CDR3 coding sequence is TGTGCCAGCACCCTTGGGCAGGGAGGCTATGGCTACACCTTC.